Listed below are T cell receptor beta chains from one sample, sequenced in a study of siplizumab effects on memory and regulatory T cells. The repertoire was sequenced with immunoSEQ multiplex PCR; TCRdb's copy has only in-frame clones and lacks some. The data contain about 69,000 clones, around 90% of them singletons. The sequencing sample was made of Tregs sorted from blood. The source is a human donor in good health. The conserved cysteine and the conserved F or W are not part of the CDR3 here. A D gene is named only where the DNA matches it firmly.

J,V,D,CDR3
TRBJ2-1,TRBV5-4,TRBD1,ASSWGTVSSYNEQF
TRBJ2-5,TRBV5-1,.,ASSLGPREETQY
TRBJ2-7,TRBV5-5,.,ASSLTVSEQY
TRBJ1-1,TRBV5-4,.,ASSLRNTEAF
TRBJ1-6,TRBV6-1,.,ASSEISDSPLH
TRBJ2-7,TRBV30,.,AWNRPGGYHEQY
TRBJ2-2,TRBV5-5,TRBD1,ASSLNRQGAGTGELF
TRBJ1-1,TRBV11-3,.,ASSLGGRRNTEAF
TRBJ2-1,TRBV27,TRBD2,ASSPLMTGGPGNEQF
TRBJ2-2,TRBV28,.,ASGPTGNTGELF
TRBJ2-7,TRBV30,TRBD1,AWTGQAIYEQY
TRBJ2-5,TRBV10-3,.,AISSRGQETQY
TRBJ2-3,TRBV4-3,.,ASSQVPGITDTQY
TRBJ1-5,TRBV19,.,ASSPLGQPQH
TRBJ1-2,TRBV28,TRBD1,ATGGENYGYT
TRBJ2-2,TRBV5-1,.,ASSLDFSSITGELF
TRBJ2-7,TRBV10-2,.,ASSESKSTYEQY
TRBJ1-1,TRBV15,TRBD1,ATRKAYRGAGTEAF
TRBJ2-3,TRBV11-3,TRBD1,ASSLGTAWGY
TRBJ2-1,TRBV18,.,ASSLDLAGAGSYNEQF
TRBJ1-1,TRBV10-3,.,AIRAQGTPSNTEAF
TRBJ2-2,TRBV7-3,.,ASSLLAGPTGELF
TRBJ2-2,TRBV12-1,.,ASSFGERGKNTGELF
TRBJ2-5,TRBV7-9,TRBD2,ASSLVPGLAGEETQY
TRBJ2-7,TRBV5-6,TRBD2,ASSPGGSSYEQY
TRBJ2-4,TRBV19,.,ASRLRGKNIQY
TRBJ1-1,TRBV6-1,.,ASTLSGGMNTEAF
TRBJ2-3,TRBV11-1,TRBD2,ASSHGLATDTQY
TRBJ2-7,TRBV9,.,ASSVGGGTVEQY
TRBJ2-5,TRBV11-2,.,ASSFLETQY
TRBJ2-5,TRBV9,.,ASSLGETQY
TRBJ1-2,TRBV7-9,TRBD1,ASSEDRYGYT
TRBJ2-3,TRBV29-1,.,SVGIADTQY
TRBJ2-1,TRBV4-2,TRBD2,ASSQDGSGMGLVYNEQF
TRBJ2-1,TRBV6-5,.,ASSDHRNEQF
TRBJ2-6,TRBV7-9,.,ASSFRGRSVSSGANVLT
TRBJ2-7,TRBV6-5,.,ATSTGVFWEQY
TRBJ2-7,TRBV7-8,TRBD1,ASSPVTGRVSSYEQY
TRBJ1-1,TRBV7-8,.,ASSPPLGLTEAF
TRBJ2-3,TRBV7-9,TRBD1,ASSPDRARTDTQY
TRBJ2-7,TRBV11-3,.,ASSPDGPYEQY
TRBJ1-2,TRBV29-1,.,SVEGAHGYT
TRBJ1-1,TRBV29-1,.,SVWWGRLNTEAF
TRBJ1-2,TRBV19,.,ASSLVRQANYGYT
TRBJ2-5,TRBV5-1,.,ASSLAGRPETQY
TRBJ1-4,TRBV4-2,.,ASSQAGQENEKLF
TRBJ1-2,TRBV28,.,ASRLLKGQGPPYGYT
TRBJ1-6,TRBV27,.,ASSLQGVYSPLH